The 20 T cell receptor beta chains reported below all come from one sample, sequenced in a study of OX40 agonist ivuxolimab in advanced cancers. Sequenced by immunoSEQ multiplex PCR; TCRdb stores in-frame clones only, minus some. Of roughly 26,000 clones in the sample, 75% to 80% were seen once. The specimen comprised CD4+ or CD8+ T cells sorted from blood, sampled in a trial of the OX40 agonist ivuxolimab. The receptors shown here come from an adult with an advanced solid tumor such as melanoma, head and neck, liver or kidney cancer.

V is TRBV6-6 and J is TRBJ1-1; possibly TRBD1 for D (5 bases). CDR3 size: 14 residues. Germline V gene sequence: CDR1 MNHNY, CDR2 SVGAGI (reference sequence). V lost 7 bases and J lost 5, with 17 bases in between. The CDR3 protein is CASTPLEGVTEAFF. CDR3 nucleotides: TGTGCCAGCACCCCCCTCGAAGGGGTAACTGAAGCTTTCTTT.

This clone occurred once. The rearrangement links TRBV27 to TRBJ1-2; 7 bases align to TRBD1. V trimming: 8 bases; J trimming: 4 bases; junction bases outside the gene matches: 7. Germline V gives CDR1 MNHEY, CDR2 SMNVEV (reference sequence). This CDR3 is built from 13 residues. The CDR3 protein is CASQGEGAYGYTF. The CDR3 DNA is TGTGCCAGCCAAGGAGAGGGGGCCTATGGCTACACCTTC.

The table lists this clone with a few counts. The chain is built from TRBV18 and TRBJ1-2, with D uncertain. Germline V gene sequence: CDR1 KGHSH, CDR2 LQKENI. The V gene lost 4 bases and the J gene lost 2 bases, with 8 bases spanning the gap. This CDR3 comprises 13 residues. The CDR3 spells CASSLQENYGYTF. The CDR3 DNA follows: TGTGCCAGCTCACTCCAGGAGAACTATGGCTACACCTTC.

This chain links TRBV19 with TRBJ2-1; 11 nucleotides agree with TRBD2. CDR3 length equals 15 residues. Germline CDR1 reads LNHDA; CDR2 reads SQIVND (reference sequence). V was clipped by 3 bases and J by 8 bases; unmatched bases: 6. The CDR3, as DNA: TGTGCCAGTAGTATGGAACTAGCGGGAGTGTATGAGCAGTTCTTC. Translated, it gives CASSMELAGVYEQFF.

This chain connects TRBV9 to TRBJ1-1; 7 positions agree with TRBD1. The CDR3 is 13 amino acids. V was pared by 3 bases and J by 4 bases, with 3 bases of the junction left unmatched. In germline, CDR1 is SGDLS, CDR2 YYNGEE. The CDR3, as DNA: TGTGCCAGCAGCGCAGGGGGGGGCACTGAAGCTTTCTTT. Translation: CASSAGGGTEAFF.

This clone was counted ten times or more. The chain is built from TRBV2 and TRBJ2-3; possible D gene TRBD2, 6 bases. V lost 6 bases and J lost 2, with 9 bases in between. The CDR3 consists of 13 residues. CDR1 is SNHLY, CDR2 FYNNEI, per germline. DNA for the CDR3: TGTGCCAGCAGGCCGGGGGTCACAGATACGCAGTATTTT. It encodes CASRPGVTDTQYF.

The chain couples TRBV28 to TRBJ1-2, with 9 bases that match TRBD1. The CDR3 covers 14 residues. Trimming at V came to 6 bases and at J to 6 bases, leaving 8 bases not matched to a gene. Looked up from germline, CDR1 is MDHEN and CDR2 is SYDVKM. CDR3 DNA: TGTGCCAGCAGCCTTGGGACAGGGCGGGATGGCTACACCTTC. The encoded protein is CASSLGTGRDGYTF.

The rearrangement joins TRBV9 to TRBJ2-1; TRBD1 agrees at 9 bases. The CDR3 runs 16 residues. The V gene end was trimmed by 4 bases and the J gene end by 7 bases; junction bases not matched to a gene: 12. CDR1 SGDLS and CDR2 YYNGEE come from the germline V gene. For the CDR3, the DNA is TGTGCCAGCAGCCCCCGACAGGGGGGATTACCGAATGAGCAGTTCTTC. Its protein product is CASSPRQGGLPNEQFF.

The V call is TRBV2, the J call TRBJ1-4, with D unresolved. CDR3 length: 15 amino acids. From germline, CDR1 is SNHLY and CDR2 FYNNEI. The V gene lost 0 bases and the J gene lost 4 bases, with 9 bases spanning the gap. CDR3 DNA: TGTGCCAGCAGTGAAGCTAGGCGGAATAATGAAAAACTGTTTTTT. Translated, it gives CASSEARRNNEKLFF.

The chain couples TRBV19 to TRBJ2-2; TRBD2 aligns across 7 bases. Losses at the gene ends were 9 bases for V and 0 bases for J; bases not matched to a gene: 16. Germline CDR1 is LNHDA and CDR2 is SQIVND (reference sequence). The CDR3 runs 18 residues. The CDR3: CASGRWASGTPNTGELFF. The CDR3 region has the DNA TGTGCCAGCGGGAGGTGGGCTAGCGGAACGCCGAACACCGGGGAGCTGTTTTTT.

The chain uses TRBV7-2 and TRBJ2-7, with 7 bases lining up with TRBD2. The germline V gene encodes CDR1 SGHTA and CDR2 FQGNSA. The V and J ends lost 5 bases and 7 bases, in that order; junction bases with no gene match: 8. The length of the CDR3 is 13 residues. CDR3 protein: CASSLGLEREQYF. CDR3 DNA sequence: TGTGCCAGCAGCCTTGGACTAGAAAGAGAGCAGTACTTC.

Only a few counts were recorded for this clone. The chain is built from TRBV7-8 and TRBJ2-7; TRBD2 agrees at 7 bases. V dropped 5 bases and J dropped 6; count of bases not matched to a gene: 7. The CDR3 runs to 13 residues. Germline CDR1 is SGHVS and CDR2 is FQNEAQ. CDR3 nucleotide sequence: TGTGCCAGCAGCCACTGGGACTACAGCGAGCAGTACTTC. Amino acids: CASSHWDYSEQYF.

The V and J genes are TRBV9 and TRBJ1-4; D ambiguous. This CDR3 contains 14 residues. Germline loops: CDR1 SGDLS, CDR2 YYNGEE. Between the trimmed V and J ends, which lost 5 bases and 0 bases, there was a span of 8 bases. The CDR3 spells CASSEFATNEKLFF. DNA for the CDR3: TGTGCCAGCAGTGAATTCGCAACTAATGAAAAACTGTTTTTT.

The chain combines TRBV27 with TRBJ2-1; the D gene is possibly TRBD1 (5 bases). V was pared by 5 bases and J by 8 bases, with 10 bases between. The CDR3 runs to 12 residues. Germline values: CDR1 MNHEY, CDR2 SMNVEV (reference sequence). This CDR3 is CASSQGRHEQFF. CDR3 DNA sequence: TGTGCCAGCAGTCAGGGCAGGCATGAGCAGTTCTTC.

The rearrangement joins TRBV13 to TRBJ1-2; TRBD1 might be the D (5 bases). Trimming pared 6 bases from V and 5 bases from J, leaving 19 bases between. There are 15 residues in the CDR3. CDR1 is PRHDT and CDR2 is FYEKMQ in the germline V gene (reference sequence). The CDR3 is CASSISPPGLYGYTF. The CDR3 bases are TGTGCCAGCAGTATCAGTCCTCCAGGGTTGTATGGCTACACCTTC.

CDR3 in amino acids: CASSGTGGGTEAFF. DNA of the CDR3: TGTGCCAGCAGCGGGACAGGGGGGGGCACTGAAGCTTTCTTT. The chain has TRBV7-8 and TRBJ1-1; 11 bases line up with TRBD1. CDR1 and CDR2 from the germline V gene are SGHVS and FQNEAQ. This CDR3 is built from 14 residues. Trimming at V came to 5 bases and at J to 4 bases, leaving 3 bases not matched to a gene.

The rearrangement links TRBV19 to TRBJ2-3; D is unclear. Trimming pared 4 bases from V and 2 bases from J, leaving 7 bases between. The CDR3 has 13 amino acids. The germline CDR1 and CDR2 sequences are LNHDA and SQIVND (reference sequence). CDR3 amino acids: CASSTRITDTQYF. The CDR3, as DNA: TGTGCCAGTAGTACCCGCATCACAGATACGCAGTATTTT.

The chain is built from TRBV6-1 and TRBJ2-4; D ambiguous. V lost 7 bases and J 6 bases, leaving 10 bases between the germline ends. The CDR3 is 12 amino acids. Germline lookup yields CDR1 MNHNS and CDR2 SASEGT. CDR3 sequence (DNA): TGTGCCAGCATCGCGACATCAAACATTCAGTACTTC. It yields the protein CASIATSNIQYF.

The genes are TRBV6-4 and TRBJ1-2; 7 positions agree with TRBD1. The CDR3 totals 14 residues. From germline, CDR1 is MRHNA and CDR2 SNTAGT. V lost 7 bases and J lost 4; bases outside the gene matches: 9. CDR3 sequence reads: CASNTQGGGYGYTF. The CDR3 DNA follows: TGTGCCAGCAATACGCAGGGGGGAGGCTATGGCTACACCTTC.

V usage is TRBV4-2 and J usage is TRBJ1-1, with a tentative D call TRBD1 (6 bases). Trimming removed 4 bases from V and 1 base from J, with 13 bases in between. The CDR3 contains 15 residues. Per germline, CDR1 LGHNA and CDR2 YNFKEQ. The CDR3 protein is CASSPLQGSNTEAFF. The CDR3, as DNA: TGTGCCAGCAGCCCCCTACAGGGTTCGAACACTGAAGCTTTCTTT.